This T cell receptor (beta chain) was retrieved from a study of radiation and T cells in renal cell carcinoma. Study findings and constraints: From baseline, blood top tumor clonotypes peaked at 2 weeks post-radiation.

From germline, CDR1 is MGHDK and CDR2 SYGVNS. CDR3 length equals 14 residues. Trimming shortened V by 7 bases and J by 6 bases, and 15 bases separated the two germline ends. As to time point: blood 4 weeks post-SBRT, at nephrectomy. As to treatment: 15 Gy SBRT to primary tumor, nephrectomy 4 weeks later. Nephrectomy followed 15 Gy stereotactic body radiation by 4 weeks. Blood was sampled at baseline, 2 weeks and 4 weeks after SBRT. This table comes from immunoSEQ multiplex PCR, and its TCRdb copy is limited to in-frame clones, with some not included. The data show fewer than 200,000 clones, 88% seen once. In regard to this clone: Antigen unknown.

This sequence was found in a woman aged 50 to 60 with renal cell carcinoma. The chain recombines TRBV25-1 with TRBJ2-2, with a tentative D call TRBD1 (6 bases). Material: blood, obtained from a patient whose treatment included radiotherapy and nephrectomy. The CDR3 loop reads CASNSWGPSGELFF. The CDR3 nucleotides read TGTGCCAGCAATTCTTGGGGGCCCTCCGGGGAGCTGTTTTTT.